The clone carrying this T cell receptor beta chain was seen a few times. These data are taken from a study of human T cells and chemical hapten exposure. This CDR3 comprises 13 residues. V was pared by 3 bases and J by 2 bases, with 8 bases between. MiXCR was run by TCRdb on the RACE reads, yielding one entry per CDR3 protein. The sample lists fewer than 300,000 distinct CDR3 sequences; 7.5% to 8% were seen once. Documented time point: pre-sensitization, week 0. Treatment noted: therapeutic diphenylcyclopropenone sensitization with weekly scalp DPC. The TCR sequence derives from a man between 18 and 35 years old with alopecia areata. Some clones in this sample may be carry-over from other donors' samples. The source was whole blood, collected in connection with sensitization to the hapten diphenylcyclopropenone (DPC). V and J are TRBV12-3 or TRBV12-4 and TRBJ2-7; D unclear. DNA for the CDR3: TGTGCCAGCAGTTTGCACGAGGCCTACGAGCAGTACTTC. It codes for CASSLHEAYEQYF.